Listed below are T cell receptor beta chains from one sample, sequenced in a study of blood T cell repertoires in COVID-19. Assay used: immunoSEQ multiplex PCR; TCRdb lists only in-frame clones, some missing. The sample has 300,000 to 400,000 clones; about 91% are singletons. The source material was peripheral blood. The receptor set was obtained from a man aged 25 to 45 with COVID-19, enrolled during active disease. CDR3s include the opening cysteine and the closing phenylalanine or tryptophan. D genes are given only for firm matches. Clone size is given for some rows only: seen once, a few or many times, or a class if the clone is expanded.

clone_size	j_call	v_call	d_call	cdr3_nt	cdr3_aa
-	TRBJ1-2	TRBV9	-	TGTGCCAGCAGCGTAGCAGCAGGGAATTATGGCTACACCTTC	CASSVAAGNYGYTF
-	TRBJ2-5	TRBV9	TRBD1	TGTGCCAGCAGCTACGGACAGGGAACCGAGACCCAGTACTTC	CASSYGQGTETQYF
-	TRBJ2-5	TRBV11-3	-	TGTGCCAGCAGCTTAGACTTATACCAAGAGACCCAGTACTTC	CASSLDLYQETQYF
-	TRBJ2-7	TRBV4-1	TRBD1	TGCGCCAGCAGCCAAGGGGACAGGGGGCGCGAGCAGTACTTC	CASSQGDRGREQYF
-	TRBJ2-2	TRBV5-4	-	TGTGCCAGCAGCTTCTACAACACCGGGGAGCTGTTTTTT	CASSFYNTGELFF
-	TRBJ1-1	TRBV4-1	-	TGCGCCAGCAGCCAAGATGTGTACAGGGAGAACACTGAAGCTTTCTTT	CASSQDVYRENTEAFF
-	TRBJ1-1	TRBV6-5	-	TGTGCCAGCAGATTTACAGAGAACACTGAAGCTTTCTTT	CASRFTENTEAFF
-	TRBJ1-2	TRBV25-1	-	TGTGCCAGCAGTGAACCCTCGGGAAGGGCTGGCTACACCTTC	CASSEPSGRAGYTF
once	TRBJ2-2	TRBV29-1	TRBD2	TGCAGCGTTTTAGCGGGGGGGACCGGGGAGCTGTTTTTT	CSVLAGGTGELFF
-	TRBJ2-7	TRBV28	-	TGTGCCAGCCGGACCGGACAGCTGGAGGCACGCGAGCAGTACTTC	CASRTGQLEAREQYF
-	TRBJ2-5	TRBV5-1	TRBD1	TGCGCCAGCCAAGTGGGGACAGGGTACCAAGAGACCCAGTACTTC	CASQVGTGYQETQYF
-	TRBJ1-1	TRBV15	TRBD1	TGTGCCACCAGCAGAGATCGAGGGACAGCGAACACTGAAGCTTTCTTT	CATSRDRGTANTEAFF
few	TRBJ1-4	TRBV5-4	-	TGTGCCAGCGGGGGGGGAGCTAATGAAAAACTGTTTTTT	CASGGGANEKLFF
-	TRBJ2-4	TRBV18	TRBD1	TGTGCCAGCTCACTTCTGGACAGGGACTCATATCTAGCCAAAAACATTCAGTACTTC	CASSLLDRDSYLAKNIQYF
once	TRBJ2-5	TRBV10-3	-	TGTGCCATCAGTGAACTAACACCGGGATCGGGAGAGACCCAGTACTTC	CAISELTPGSGETQYF
-	TRBJ1-1	TRBV6-1	-	TGTGCCAGCAGTGACCGGGACACTCTTGAAGCTTTCTTT	CASSDRDTLEAFF